Below, 31 T cell receptor beta chains from the same sample are listed, as sequenced in a study of T cells in Graves' hyperthyroidism and ophthalmopathy. Amplified TCR beta CDR3 regions derived from RNA transcripts. HTBI primers were employed in a first-round RT-PCR of the TCR CDR3. TCRdb itself ran the multiplex PCR reads through MiXCR, one entry per CDR3 protein. The table lists approximately 630,000 distinct CDR3 sequences, roughly 16% of them singletons. Sequenced input: blood. These receptors originate from a woman aged 25 to 45 with Graves' hyperthyroidism.

The sample holds many counts of this clonotype. J is TRBJ2-2 and V is TRBV20-1; 8 bases are a match to TRBD1. This CDR3 spans 12 amino acids. J lost 7 bases, V lost 6 bases, and 4 bases had no gene match. Germline assignment: CDR1 DFQATT and CDR2 SNEGSKA (reference sequence). CDR3 DNA: TGCAGTGCGAGACAGGGGTTCGGGGAGCTGTTTTTT. It yields the protein CSARQGFGELFF.

This clonotype showed up just a few times. This chain joins TRBV27 and TRBJ2-7; 10 positions match TRBD1. CDR3 length equals 16 residues. Trimming at V came to 6 bases and at J to 1 base, leaving 9 bases not matched to a gene. Germline V gene data show CDR1 as MNHEY and CDR2 as SMNVEV (reference sequence). The CDR3 DNA is TGTGCCAGCAGGTCACGAGACAGGGGGCCTTCCTACGAGCAGTACTTC. It translates to CASRSRDRGPSYEQYF.

CDR3 region: CASSLEGLEVSPLHF. The CDR3 DNA follows: TGCGCCAGCAGCTTGGAGGGGTTGGAGGTGTCACCCCTCCACTTT. The chain uses TRBV5-1 and TRBJ1-6, with D possibly TRBD1 on 5 matching bases. The ends were cut back, 0 bases at V and 10 bases at J, with 14 bases in the middle. The germline CDR1 and CDR2 sequences are SGHRS and YFSETQ. CDR3 length equals 15 residues.

In this sample, this clonotype turned up a few times. The chain uses TRBV5-1 and TRBJ1-4; 7 bases are a match to TRBD1. CDR3 length: 14 amino acids. The V gene's germline CDR1 is SGHRS and CDR2 YFSETQ. With V trimmed by 5 bases and J by 7 bases, 8 bases remained unmatched. The chain's CDR3 is CASSRQGEGEKLFF. The DNA for the CDR3 is TGCGCCAGCAGTCGACAGGGCGAGGGTGAAAAACTGTTTTTT. Based on the CDR3 plus reference TRBV5-1 and TRBJ1-4, the full variable domain is KAGVTQTPRYLIKTRGQQVTLSCSPISGHRSVSWYQQTPGQGLQFLFEYFSETQRNKGNFPGRFSGRQFSNSRSEMNVSTLELGDSALYLCASSRQGEGEKLFFGSGTQLSVL.

This rearrangement joins TRBV29-1 to TRBJ1-3; TRBD1 matches 7 bases. Germline V gives CDR1 SQVTM, CDR2 ANQGSEA. Trimming removed 4 bases from V and 1 base from J; junction bases left unmatched: 7. This CDR3 has 15 residues. The CDR3 coding sequence is TGCAGCGTTGTGGACAGGTCGAGTTCTGGAAACACCATATATTTT. The encoded protein is CSVVDRSSSGNTIYF.

Many counts were recorded for this clonotype. The chain couples TRBV12-3 or TRBV12-4 to TRBJ1-1; maybe TRBD1 (5 bases). Trimming cost V 6 bases and J 0 bases, with 14 bases left between them. There are 15 residues in the CDR3. The DNA of the CDR3 is TGTGCCAGCAGGCCTCGGACGGACATGAACACTGAAGCTTTCTTT. Translation gives CASRPRTDMNTEAFF.

Here the CDR3 reads CASSVLTSGRPYEQFF. The CDR3 DNA reads TGTGCCAGTAGTGTGCTAACTAGCGGGAGACCCTATGAGCAGTTCTTC. The V gene is TRBV19, the J gene TRBJ2-1; 11 nucleotides line up with TRBD2. The CDR3 is 16 residues long. CDR1 is LNHDA, CDR2 SQIVND, per germline (reference sequence). Losses at the gene ends were 5 bases for V and 8 bases for J; bases not matched to a gene: 11.

Only a few counts were recorded for this clonotype. The chain recombines TRBV20-1 with TRBJ2-7, with no clear D. Germline V gene data show CDR1 as DFQATT and CDR2 as SNEGSKA (reference sequence). V lost 3 bases and J 6 bases, leaving 6 bases between the germline ends. The CDR3 covers 10 residues. The CDR3 bases are TGCAGTGCTAGGATGTTCGAGCAGTACTTC. As protein: CSARMFEQYF.

This clonotype was seen more than once but under ten times. This sequence may be a read error, since a much larger clone differs from it by one base. This chain connects TRBV2 to TRBJ2-2; 7 bases align to TRBD1. Germline values: CDR1 SNHLY, CDR2 FYNNEI. The CDR3 consists of 15 residues. CDR3 in amino acids: CARSEQGSHAGELFF. CDR3 nucleotide sequence: TGTGCCAGAAGTGAACAGGGGAGTCACGCCGGGGAGCTGTTTTTT.

This clonotype was picked up many times. The CDR3 is CAWSVGVEETQYF. The CDR3 region has the DNA TGTGCCTGGAGTGTAGGGGTTGAAGAGACCCAGTACTTC. The chain uses TRBV30 and TRBJ2-5; D might be TRBD1 (5 bases). Germline CDR1 reads GTSNPN; CDR2 reads SVGIG (reference sequence). Deletions cut 0 bases from V and 3 bases from J, with 8 bases between. The CDR3 has 13 amino acids.

This clonotype was observed many times. The chain recombines TRBV6-1 with TRBJ2-3; either TRBD1 or TRBD2 may supply D (5 bases each). Germline CDR1 and CDR2: MNHNS and SASEGT. With 0 bases removed from V and 5 bases from J, the gap between germline ends came to 15 bases. The CDR3 extends over 16 amino acids. The CDR3 spells CASSEARGRSGDTQYF. Here the CDR3 DNA reads TGTGCCAGCAGTGAAGCAAGGGGTCGAAGCGGAGATACGCAGTATTTT.

The sample holds many counts of this clonotype. The CDR3 here is CAAMGGGTYEQYF. The CDR3 DNA reads TGTGCCGCGATGGGGGGGGGTACCTACGAGCAGTACTTC. This chain joins TRBV2 and TRBJ2-7, with 7 bases fitting TRBD2. This CDR3 contains 13 residues. Per germline, CDR1 SNHLY and CDR2 FYNNEI. V lost 11 bases to trimming and J lost 2 bases; unmatched junction nucleotides: 9.

This clonotype was counted only a few times. A much bigger clone sits one base away, suggesting this may be a read error. This chain connects TRBV12-3 or TRBV12-4 to TRBJ1-1; 7 nucleotides match TRBD1. The CDR3 consists of 13 residues. CDR3 sequence reads: CASGLGQITEAFF. The CDR3 DNA sequence: TGTGCCAGCGGTTTGGGACAGATCACTGAAGCTTTCTTT.

This clonotype was counted at least ten times. This chain connects TRBV2 to TRBJ1-2; possibly TRBD1 for D (6 bases). The germline V and J ends were trimmed by 4 bases and 1 base, with 13 bases remaining between them. The germline V gene encodes CDR1 SNHLY and CDR2 FYNNEI. The CDR3 sequence is 15 residues long. The CDR3 sequence is CASSGDRQDNYGYTF. The CDR3 nucleotides read TGTGCCAGCAGTGGCGACAGACAGGATAACTATGGCTACACCTTC.

This chain links TRBV2 with TRBJ2-7, with D perhaps matching TRBD1 (6 bases). Germline CDR1 SNHLY, CDR2 FYNNEI. The CDR3 loop spans 18 amino acids. V was pared by 2 bases and J by 2 bases, with 22 bases between. CDR3 protein: CASSETGHVRATPYEQYF. The DNA of the CDR3 is TGTGCCAGCAGTGAAACGGGACACGTAAGGGCCACTCCCTACGAGCAGTACTTC. Full variable domain (missing parts from reference TRBV2 and TRBJ2-7): EPEVTQTPSHQVTQMGQEVILRCVPISNHLYFYWYRQILGQKVEFLVSFYNNEISEKSEIFDDQFSVERPDGSNFTLKIRSTKLEDSAMYFCASSETGHVRATPYEQYFGPGTRLTVT.

This clonotype was detected only a few times. Here the CDR3 DNA reads TGTGCCAGCAGCACTAGCGTCGGGACACCCTACGAGCAGTACTTC. The encoded protein is CASSTSVGTPYEQYF. The J gene is TRBJ2-7, the V gene TRBV6-2 or TRBV6-3; TRBD2 is a possible D gene (7 bases). CDR1 and CDR2 (germline): MNHEY, SVGEGT. Trimming pared 6 bases from V and 2 bases from J, leaving 17 bases between. The CDR3 length is 15 residues.

The sample holds one count of this clonotype. The rearrangement links TRBV24-1 to TRBJ2-3; no clear D gene. V lost 4 bases to trimming and J lost 4 bases, with 11 bases between them. CDR1 KGHDR and CDR2 SFDVKD come from the germline V gene. The CDR3 extends over 14 amino acids. CDR3 in DNA: TGTGCCACCAGTGACAACTGGGCCCCAGATACGCAGTATTTT. Residues: CATSDNWAPDTQYF.

The chain uses TRBV14 and TRBJ2-7, with 7 bases matching TRBD2. J was trimmed by 3 bases and V by 1 base; bases with no gene match: 12. The CDR3 is made up of 17 amino acids. Looked up from germline, CDR1 is SGHDN and CDR2 is FVKESK. CDR3 loop: CASSQVKASGILYEQYF. In DNA, the CDR3 is TGTGCCAGCAGCCAAGTTAAGGCCAGCGGGATTCTCTACGAGCAGTACTTC.

This chain connects TRBV13 to TRBJ2-1; 7 bases fit TRBD2. Germline values: CDR1 PRHDT, CDR2 FYEKMQ (reference sequence). After removal of 5 bases from V and 0 bases from J, the junction contained 4 bases not matched to a gene. This CDR3 comprises 15 residues. The DNA of the CDR3 is TGTGCCAGCAGCGGTGCGGGAGTCTCCTACAATGAGCAGTTCTTC. Translated: CASSGAGVSYNEQFF.

This clonotype was recorded at least ten times. V gene TRBV2 combines with J gene TRBJ1-1; 9 nucleotides line up with TRBD1. The CDR3 has 15 amino acids. The germline V gene encodes CDR1 SNHLY and CDR2 FYNNEI. Germline trimming cut 6 bases from V and 3 bases from J; bases unmatched to any gene: 8. The chain's CDR3 is CASRASGQGYTEAFF. The DNA for the CDR3 is TGTGCCAGCAGAGCGTCCGGACAGGGGTACACTGAAGCTTTCTTT. Variable domain in full (rest from reference TRBV2 and TRBJ1-1): EPEVTQTPSHQVTQMGQEVILRCVPISNHLYFYWYRQILGQKVEFLVSFYNNEISEKSEIFDDQFSVERPDGSNFTLKIRSTKLEDSAMYFCASRASGQGYTEAFFGQGTRLTVV.

This clonotype was detected many times. The chain recombines TRBV5-1 with TRBJ1-2; 9 nucleotides line up with TRBD1. This CDR3 region has 12 residues. The germline V gene encodes CDR1 SGHRS and CDR2 YFSETQ. V lost 4 bases to trimming and J lost 7 bases; unmatched junction nucleotides: 2. The DNA of the CDR3 is TGCGCCAGCAGCCGGGACAGGGTTGGCTACACCTTC. Protein sequence: CASSRDRVGYTF.

This clonotype came up many times. V is TRBV3-1 and J is TRBJ2-4, with 8 bases aligning to TRBD1. The germline gives CDR1 LGHDT, CDR2 YNNKEL (reference sequence). The J segment lost 2 bases and the V segment lost 0 bases, leaving 9 bases of the junction unmatched. The CDR3 extends over 18 amino acids. The CDR3 sequence: CASSQDPGTGGSKNIQYF. The CDR3 DNA sequence: TGTGCCAGCAGCCAAGACCCCGGGACAGGTGGATCCAAAAACATTCAGTACTTC. Full variable domain (outside the CDR3, taken from reference TRBV3-1 and TRBJ2-4): DTAVSQTPKYLVTQMGNDKSIKCEQNLGHDTMYWYKQDSKKFLKIMFSYNNKELIINETVPNRFSPKSPDKAHLNLHINSLELGDSAVYFCASSQDPGTGGSKNIQYFGAGTRLSVL.

The rearrangement links TRBV2 to TRBJ1-5; D not certain. The V end was cut by 2 bases, the J end by 2 bases, with 10 bases between. The CDR3 is 15 amino acids. CDR1 is SNHLY, CDR2 FYNNEI, per germline. CDR3 in amino acids: CASSEQSRGNQPQHF. The DNA for the CDR3 is TGTGCCAGCAGTGAACAGAGTAGGGGCAATCAGCCCCAGCATTTT. Variable domain in full (rest from reference TRBV2 and TRBJ1-5): EPEVTQTPSHQVTQMGQEVILRCVPISNHLYFYWYRQILGQKVEFLVSFYNNEISEKSEIFDDQFSVERPDGSNFTLKIRSTKLEDSAMYFCASSEQSRGNQPQHFGDGTRLSIL.

This clonotype was found a few times. The V and J genes are TRBV29-1 and TRBJ2-1; TRBD1 is a possible D gene (9 bases). The CDR3 extends over 19 amino acids. V lost 4 bases and J 4 bases, leaving 29 bases between the germline ends. Germline CDR1 reads SQVTM; CDR2 reads ANQGSEA. CDR3 sequence: CSVGNTGGYSSGLYNEQFF. DNA of the CDR3: TGCAGCGTTGGGAACACAGGGGGCTACTCTAGCGGGTTGTACAATGAGCAGTTCTTC.

In its sample, this clonotype was seen many times. This chain uses TRBV2 with TRBJ2-1; 10 bases agree with TRBD2. Germline V gene data show CDR1 as SNHLY and CDR2 as FYNNEI. This CDR3 spans 16 amino acids. Trimming removed 7 bases from V and 7 bases from J; junction bases left unmatched: 13. CDR3 in amino acids: CASTPAPGLADNEQFF. CDR3 in DNA: TGTGCCAGCACCCCAGCCCCAGGACTAGCGGATAATGAGCAGTTCTTC.

The rearrangement uses TRBV19 and TRBJ1-5; possibly TRBD1 for D (5 bases). The CDR3 is made up of 13 amino acids. The V gene lost 3 bases and the J gene lost 6 bases, with 9 bases spanning the gap. Germline V lookup: CDR1 LNHDA, CDR2 SQIVND (reference sequence). The CDR3, as DNA: TGTGCCAGTAGTATGCAGGGCCTTCAGCCCCAGCATTTT. This encodes CASSMQGLQPQHF.

There are a few counts of this clonotype. The chain uses TRBV24-1 and TRBJ2-5; the D is unclear. Germline-derived CDR1 and CDR2 are KGHDR and SFDVKD. V lost 3 bases and J 2 bases, leaving 12 bases between the germline ends. The CDR3 contains 15 residues. This CDR3 reads CATSDPRPGQETQYF. DNA for the CDR3: TGTGCCACCAGTGATCCCCGGCCGGGTCAAGAGACCCAGTACTTC.

This clonotype was counted at least ten times. The chain couples TRBV7-9 to TRBJ2-3, with D possibly matching TRBD1 (5 bases). Per germline, CDR1 SEHNR and CDR2 FQNEAQ (reference sequence). The CDR3 consists of 15 residues. The V gene lost 2 bases and the J gene lost 2 bases, with 11 bases spanning the gap. This chain's CDR3 is CASSLQGGVTDTQYF. In nucleotides, the CDR3 is TGTGCCAGCAGCTTACAGGGCGGCGTCACAGATACGCAGTATTTT.

Many counts were recorded for this clonotype. The chain recombines TRBV18 with TRBJ2-1; D possibly corresponds to TRBD1 (7 bases). The length of the CDR3 is 15 residues. Trimming took off 8 bases at V and 4 bases at J, with 18 bases between the two ends. Germline values: CDR1 KGHSH, CDR2 LQKENI. This CDR3 is CASQGDSGQYNEQFF. CDR3 nucleotides: TGTGCCAGCCAAGGGGACAGCGGGCAATACAATGAGCAGTTCTTC.

The gene calls are TRBV6-2 or TRBV6-3 and TRBJ1-1; D call uncertain. The CDR3 spans 13 residues. Germline-derived CDR1 and CDR2 are MNHEY and SVGEGT. The V gene lost 1 base and the J gene lost 5 bases, with 8 bases spanning the gap. This chain's CDR3 is CASSYYDRTEAFF. CDR3 in DNA: TGTGCCAGCAGTTACTATGATAGGACTGAAGCTTTCTTT.

The sample holds many counts of this clonotype. This chain connects TRBV28 to TRBJ2-1, with 16 bases fitting TRBD2. The V gene end was trimmed by 6 bases and the J gene end by 9 bases; junction bases not matched to a gene: 14. The CDR3 is made up of 18 amino acids. In germline, CDR1 is MDHEN, CDR2 SYDVKM. This CDR3 reads CASSQETGTSGRAREQFF. CDR3 in DNA: TGTGCCAGCAGCCAGGAGACCGGGACTAGCGGGAGGGCCCGTGAGCAGTTCTTC.